These 16 T cell receptor beta chains share one sample of origin, sequenced in a study of cytomegalovirus exposure and HLA in healthy donors. Amplification used 60 Vbeta primers and 13 Jbeta primers. TCRdb keeps only in-frame clones here, not all; method: immunoSEQ multiplex PCR. Of a few hundred thousand clones in the sample, under 80% were seen once. Sequences were obtained from PBMCs. Receptors were obtained from a female donor in good health and CMV-seronegative.

The V call is TRBV7-2, the J call TRBJ2-7, with 9 bases that match TRBD2. Germline lookup yields CDR1 SGHTA and CDR2 FQGNSA. The CDR3 totals 16 residues. V lost 1 base, J lost 1 base, and 5 bases stayed unmatched. CDR3 nucleotide sequence: TGTGCCAGCAGCTTAGTCGGCGGGGGGGGGTCCTACGAGCAGTACTTC. Translated, it gives CASSLVGGGGSYEQYF.

V and J are TRBV2 and TRBJ1-5, with D maybe TRBD1 (5 bases). Deletions cut 8 bases from V and 6 bases from J, with 14 bases between. This CDR3 has 13 amino acids. Germline V gene lookup returns CDR1 SNHLY and CDR2 FYNNEI. CDR3 DNA sequence: TGTGCCAGCGTCAGGGAGGTGTCTCAGCCCCAGCATTTT. Translated, it gives CASVREVSQPQHF.

V gene TRBV6-1 combines with J gene TRBJ1-1; 7 positions match TRBD1. The junction had 6 bases not matched to a gene; V was cut back by 5 bases and J by 0 bases. CDR3 length equals 15 residues. In germline, CDR1 is MNHNS, CDR2 SASEGT. The CDR3 DNA is TGTGCCAGCAGTCAGGGGGGCAACATGAACACTGAAGCTTTCTTT. It codes for CASSQGGNMNTEAFF.

The J gene is TRBJ2-2, the V gene TRBV9; perhaps TRBD2 as D (6 bases). Germline values: CDR1 SGDLS, CDR2 YYNGEE. The CDR3 consists of 14 residues. V was shortened by 6 bases and J by 5 bases, with 14 bases between the two germline ends. CDR3: CASTGGDGTGELFF. In DNA, the CDR3 is TGTGCCAGCACCGGAGGGGATGGGACCGGGGAGCTGTTTTTT.

The chain links TRBV5-6 to TRBJ2-7, with D possibly being TRBD1 (5 bases). This CDR3 is built from 14 residues. V shed 4 bases and J shed 0 bases, with 11 bases lying between them. CDR1 is SGHDT and CDR2 is YYEEEE in the germline V gene. Written as DNA, the CDR3 is TGTGCCAGCAGCCAGGGTCCCTACTCCTACGAGCAGTACTTC. This codes for CASSQGPYSYEQYF.

The chain uses TRBV7-2 and TRBJ2-7, with a possible D match to TRBD2 (5 bases). Trimming cost V 5 bases and J 0 bases, with 11 bases left between them. The germline CDR1 and CDR2 sequences are SGHTA and FQGNSA. There are 14 residues in the CDR3. The CDR3 nucleotides are TGTGCCAGCAGCGCACTAGGGCTCTCCTACGAGCAGTACTTC. It yields the protein CASSALGLSYEQYF.

This clone was observed a single time. The chain couples TRBV6-1 to TRBJ2-1, with 11 bases identical to TRBD2. With 4 bases clipped from V and 5 bases from J, the junction kept 4 bases outside the gene matches. The CDR3 sequence is 15 residues long. Germline values: CDR1 MNHNS, CDR2 SASEGT. CDR3 sequence: CASSVPGLADNEQFF. CDR3 nucleotide sequence: TGTGCCAGCAGTGTTCCGGGACTAGCGGACAATGAGCAGTTCTTC.

This clone was observed a few times. V and J are TRBV19 and TRBJ2-1, with 8 bases identical to TRBD1. V shed 5 bases, J shed 5 bases, and the junction held 5 bases outside the gene matches. Germline values: CDR1 LNHDA, CDR2 SQIVND (reference sequence). The CDR3 is 14 amino acids. DNA for the CDR3: TGTGCCAGTAGTTTGGGACAGGCGGACAATGAGCAGTTCTTC. This gives the protein CASSLGQADNEQFF.

In this sample, this clone turned up a few times. This chain connects TRBV5-6 to TRBJ2-7; D not certain. Trimming removed 0 bases at V and 5 bases at J, with 15 bases between. Germline V gene lookup returns CDR1 SGHDT and CDR2 YYEEEE. This CDR3 is 15 amino acids long. The DNA of the CDR3 is TGTGCCAGCAGCTTGGGACCCATGAGTGACAACGAGCAGTACTTC. Protein product: CASSLGPMSDNEQYF. Looking up the rest from reference TRBV5-6 and TRBJ2-7 gives the full variable domain: DAGVTQSPTHLIKTRGQQVTLRCSPKSGHDTVSWYQQALGQGPQFIFQYYEEEERQRGNFPDRFSGHQFPNYSSELNVNALLLGDSALYLCASSLGPMSDNEQYFGPGTRLTVT.

This clone was observed once. The J gene is TRBJ2-3, the V gene TRBV4-2, with D tentatively TRBD1 (7 bases). The CDR3 totals 17 residues. V lost 0 bases and J 2 bases, leaving 15 bases between the germline ends. The V gene's germline CDR1 is LGHNA and CDR2 YNFKEQ. The CDR3 loop is CASSQETGGGTTDTQYF. CDR3 nucleotide sequence: TGTGCCAGCAGCCAAGAGACAGGAGGGGGCACCACAGATACGCAGTATTTT.

V is TRBV27 and J is TRBJ1-1, with 11 positions matching TRBD1. CDR3 length: 14 amino acids. Trimming took 2 bases from V and 10 from J; bases not matched to a gene: 6. Per germline, CDR1 MNHEY and CDR2 SMNVEV (reference sequence). CDR3 protein: CASSLRTGGDPAFF. CDR3 DNA: TGTGCCAGCAGTTTAAGGACAGGGGGCGACCCAGCTTTCTTT.

The chain links TRBV1 to TRBJ2-3; the D call of TRBD2 is as the table states it, not checked on the DNA. TRBV1 is a pseudogene. The CDR3 spans 18 residues. CDR3 loop: CTSSQEMVAGVPTDTQYF. CDR3 in DNA: TGCACCAGCAGCCAAGAAATGGTAGCGGGAGTACCCACAGATACGCAGTATTTT.

In DNA, the CDR3 is TGCGCCAGCAGCCCCCCAACAGGACTAGCCAGGGAGCTGTTTTTT. Translating gives CASSPPTGLARELFF. This chain connects TRBV4-1 to TRBJ2-2, with 8 bases matching TRBD2. This CDR3 is 15 amino acids long. Trimming removed 4 bases from V and 9 bases from J; junction bases left unmatched: 10. The V gene's germline CDR1 is MGHRA and CDR2 YSYEKL.

The sample holds one count of this clone. The V and J genes are TRBV7-9 and TRBJ2-1, with 8 bases lining up with TRBD1. Germline lookup yields CDR1 SEHNR and CDR2 FQNEAQ (reference sequence). The CDR3 spans 15 residues. V lost 1 base, J lost 5 bases, and 4 bases stayed unmatched. In nucleotides, the CDR3 is TGTGCCAGCAGCTTAGAACAGGGGGTTAACAATGAGCAGTTCTTC. Translation gives CASSLEQGVNNEQFF.

The chain employs TRBV7-9 and TRBJ1-6; TRBD1 matches 7 bases. The germline V gene has CDR1 SEHNR and CDR2 FQNEAQ (reference sequence). This CDR3 has 15 residues. The junction had 6 bases not matched to a gene; V was cut back by 3 bases and J by 7 bases. CDR3 protein: CASSFGRQGNSPLHF. CDR3 bases: TGTGCCAGCAGCTTTGGTAGACAGGGAAATTCACCCCTCCACTTT. Drawing the rest from reference TRBV7-9 and TRBJ1-6, the complete variable domain is DTGVSQNPRHKITKRGQNVTFRCDPISEHNRLYWYRQTLGQGPEFLTYFQNEAQLEKSRLLSDRFSAERPKGSFSTLEIQRTEQGDSAMYLCASSFGRQGNSPLHFGNGTRLTVT.

The table lists this clone with a few counts. The chain is built from TRBV29-1 and TRBJ2-7; TRBD2 aligns across 13 bases. V was pared by 4 bases and J by 2 bases, with 8 bases of the junction left unmatched. Germline V lookup: CDR1 SQVTM, CDR2 ANQGSEA. The CDR3 covers 16 residues. Here the CDR3 reads CSVAESGTSGTYEQYF. The CDR3 DNA follows: TGCAGCGTTGCTGAGTCGGGGACTAGCGGGACCTACGAGCAGTACTTC.